One and the same sample provided the 4 T cell receptor beta chains below, sequenced in a study of T cell responses to AZD1222 COVID-19 vaccine. Generated by immunoSEQ multiplex PCR, the TCRdb table keeps only in-frame clones and is missing some. The sample lists 80,000 or so clones; 85% to 90% were seen once. Sequenced here: peripheral blood, sampled on day 0 of AZD1222 vaccination. The receptors come from an adult in good health.

The V gene is TRBV5-8, the J gene TRBJ2-7, with D unresolved. CDR3 length: 12 residues. Germline CDR1 is SGHTS and CDR2 is YDEGEE. V lost 4 bases and J lost 1, with 6 bases in between. The CDR3 DNA is TGTGCCAGCAGCCTTAGATCCTACGAGCAGTACTTC. Protein: CASSLRSYEQYF.

This chain connects TRBV5-1 to TRBJ2-1, with 8 bases fitting TRBD2. CDR1 and CDR2 from the germline V gene are SGHRS and YFSETQ. The V segment lost 4 bases and the J segment 0 bases; nucleotides outside the gene matches: 9. CDR3 length equals 17 residues. CDR3 in amino acids: CASSRLAGISSYNEQFF. In DNA, the CDR3 is TGCGCCAGCAGCCGATTAGCGGGGATCAGCTCCTACAATGAGCAGTTCTTC.

In this sample, this clone turned up a few times. The chain combines TRBV12-3 or TRBV12-4 with TRBJ1-2; possibly TRBD1 for D (5 bases). The CDR3 loop spans 13 amino acids. Trimming removed 2 bases at V and 6 bases at J, with 10 bases between. CDR3 coding DNA: TGTGCCAGCAGTTTAATAGGGGATGATGGCTACACCTTC. It specifies CASSLIGDDGYTF.

This chain uses TRBV3-1 (or the pseudogene TRBV3-2) with TRBJ1-4; TRBD1 agrees at 9 bases. CDR1 is LGHDT, CDR2 YNNKEL, per germline (reference sequence). This CDR3 spans 15 amino acids. V was clipped by 5 bases and J by 7 bases; unmatched bases: 8. This chain's CDR3 is CASSAQQGAGEKLFF. Written as DNA, the CDR3 is TGTGCCAGCAGCGCACAACAGGGGGCAGGTGAAAAACTGTTTTTT.